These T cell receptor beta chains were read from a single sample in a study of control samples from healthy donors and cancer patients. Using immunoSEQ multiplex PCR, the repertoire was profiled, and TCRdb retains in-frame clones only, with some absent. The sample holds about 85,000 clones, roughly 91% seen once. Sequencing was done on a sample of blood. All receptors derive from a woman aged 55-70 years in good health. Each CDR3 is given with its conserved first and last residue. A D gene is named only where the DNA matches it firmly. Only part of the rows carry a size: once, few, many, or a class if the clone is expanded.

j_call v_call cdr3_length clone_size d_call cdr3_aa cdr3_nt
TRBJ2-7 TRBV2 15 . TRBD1 CASSSGQGPVYEQYF TGTGCCAGCAGCAGCGGACAGGGGCCCGTCTACGAGCAGTACTTC
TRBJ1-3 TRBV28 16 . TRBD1 CASSSTGGANGNTIYF TGTGCCAGCAGCTCCACAGGGGGCGCGAACGGAAACACCATATATTTT
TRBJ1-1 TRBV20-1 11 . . CSAVHKIEAFF TGCAGTGCTGTCCACAAAATCGAAGCTTTCTTT
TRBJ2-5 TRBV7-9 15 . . CASSLGTGGLGTQYF TGTGCCAGCAGCTTAGGGACCGGGGGGCTGGGGACCCAGTACTTC
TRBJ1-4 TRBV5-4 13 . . CASSLGRFEKLFF TGTGCCAGCAGCTTAGGGCGGTTCGAAAAACTGTTTTTT
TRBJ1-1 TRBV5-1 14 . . CASSLVGAGTEAFF TGCGCCAGCAGCTTGGTGGGGGCCGGGACTGAAGCTTTCTTT
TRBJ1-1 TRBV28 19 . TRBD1 CASSFTGWVPRQGGVGAFF TGTGCCAGCAGTTTCACGGGCTGGGTACCTAGACAGGGGGGTGTCGGAGCTTTCTTT
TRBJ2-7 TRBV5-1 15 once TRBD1 CASSLAAGGPYEQYF TGCGCCAGCAGCTTGGCCGCAGGGGGCCCCTACGAGCAGTACTTC
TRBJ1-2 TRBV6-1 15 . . CASSEISQLNYGYTF TGTGCCAGCAGTGAAATTTCACAACTGAACTATGGCTACACCTTC
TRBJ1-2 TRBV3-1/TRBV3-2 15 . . CASSQSWGLGYGYTF TGTGCCAGCAGCCAATCGTGGGGGCTCGGCTATGGCTACACCTTC
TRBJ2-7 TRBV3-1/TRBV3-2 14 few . CASSQDLGRGEQYF TGTGCCAGCAGCCAAGATCTCGGCAGGGGAGAGCAGTACTTC
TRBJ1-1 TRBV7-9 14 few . CASSLASTGSEAFF TGTGCCAGCAGCTTAGCCAGTACAGGGTCTGAAGCTTTCTTT
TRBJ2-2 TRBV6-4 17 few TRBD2 CASSPGLAGDPTGELFF TGTGCCAGCAGCCCCGGACTAGCGGGAGACCCCACCGGGGAGCTGTTTTTT
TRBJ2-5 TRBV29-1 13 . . CSVERQGRETQYF TGCAGCGTTGAACGGCAGGGAAGAGAGACCCAGTACTTC
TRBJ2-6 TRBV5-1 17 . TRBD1 CASSLQGPNSGANVLTF TGCGCCAGCAGCTTACAGGGGCCCAACTCTGGGGCCAACGTCCTGACTTTC
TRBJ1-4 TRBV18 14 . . CASSPPVGQEKLFF TGTGCCAGCTCACCACCGGTTGGTCAAGAAAAACTGTTTTTT
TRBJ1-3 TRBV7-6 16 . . CASSLAGPSSGNTIYF TGTGCCAGCAGCTTAGCCGGGCCCAGCTCTGGAAACACCATATATTTT
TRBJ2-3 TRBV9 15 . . CASSDESTSTDTQYF TGTGCCAGCAGCGACGAATCCACTAGCACAGATACGCAGTATTTT
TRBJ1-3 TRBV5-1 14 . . CASSPGPAGNTIYF TGCGCCAGCAGCCCCGGGCCAGCTGGAAACACCATATATTTT
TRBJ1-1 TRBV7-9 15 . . CASSSIITVNTEAFF TGTGCCAGCAGCTCGATAATTACAGTGAACACTGAAGCTTTCTTT
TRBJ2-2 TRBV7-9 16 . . CASSSNRALFPGELFF TGTGCCAGCAGCTCAAACAGGGCCCTATTCCCCGGGGAGCTGTTTTTT
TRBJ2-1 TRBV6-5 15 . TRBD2 CASSPRLAAWNEQFF TGTGCCAGCAGCCCCCGACTAGCGGCTTGGAATGAGCAGTTCTTC
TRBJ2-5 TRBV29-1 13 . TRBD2 CSVEGGRGETQYF TGCAGCGTTGAGGGCGGGAGGGGGGAGACCCAGTACTTC
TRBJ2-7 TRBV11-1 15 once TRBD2 CASSLARGGLYEQYF TGTGCCAGCAGCTTAGCGCGGGGGGGCTTGTACGAGCAGTACTTC
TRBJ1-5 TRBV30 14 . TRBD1 CACSPGQASQPQHF TGTGCCTGCTCACCGGGACAGGCCAGTCAGCCCCAGCATTTT
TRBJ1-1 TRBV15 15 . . CATSREVIGIAEAFF TGTGCCACCAGCAGGGAAGTGATTGGGATCGCTGAAGCTTTCTTT
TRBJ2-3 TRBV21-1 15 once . CASSKRRTSTDTQYF TGTGCCAGCAGCAAAAGGAGGACCAGCACAGATACGCAGTATTTT
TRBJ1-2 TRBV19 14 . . CASSRGLQHYGYTF TGTGCCAGTAGTAGAGGACTCCAACACTATGGCTACACCTTC
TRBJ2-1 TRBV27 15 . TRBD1 CASSQSDRGYNEQFF TGTGCCAGCAGTCAAAGCGACAGGGGGTACAATGAGCAGTTCTTC
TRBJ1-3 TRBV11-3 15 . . CASSPVFRAGNTIYF TGTGCCAGCAGCCCGGTCTTCAGGGCTGGAAACACCATATATTTT
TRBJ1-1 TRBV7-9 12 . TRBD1 CASSRDSLGAFF TGTGCCAGCAGCCGGGACAGCCTGGGGGCTTTCTTT
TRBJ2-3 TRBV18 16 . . CASSPPEGGGTDTQYF TGTGCCAGCTCACCACCGGAAGGGGGAGGCACAGATACGCAGTATTTT
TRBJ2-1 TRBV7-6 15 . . CASSQPYGRYNEQFF TGTGCCAGCAGCCAACCATATGGACGTTACAATGAGCAGTTCTTC
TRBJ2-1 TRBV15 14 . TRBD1 CATSTGQGLDEQFF TGTGCCACCAGCACTGGACAGGGCTTAGATGAGCAGTTCTTC
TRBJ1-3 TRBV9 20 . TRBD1 CASSVAPTGASGGSGNTIYF TGTGCCAGCAGCGTAGCCCCGACAGGGGCATCCGGGGGTTCTGGAAACACCATATATTTT
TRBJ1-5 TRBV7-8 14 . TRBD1 CASNIQGAHQPQHF TGTGCCAGCAACATACAGGGGGCCCATCAGCCCCAGCATTTT
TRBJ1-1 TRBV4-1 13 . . CASSGPLNTEAFF TGCGCCAGCAGTGGACCACTGAACACTGAAGCTTTCTTT
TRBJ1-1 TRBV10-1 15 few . CASSGEQGKRTEAFF TGCGCCAGCAGTGGGGAACAGGGAAAGAGGACTGAAGCTTTCTTT
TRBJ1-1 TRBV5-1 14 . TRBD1 CASSADRGNTEAFF TGCGCCAGCAGCGCCGACAGGGGGAACACTGAAGCTTTCTTT
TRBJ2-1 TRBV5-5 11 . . CASRGLSEQFF TGTGCCAGCAGGGGTCTCTCGGAGCAGTTCTTC
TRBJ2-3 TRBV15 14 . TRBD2 CATSRDPTSGRQYF TGTGCCACCAGCAGAGATCCGACTAGCGGCAGGCAGTATTTT
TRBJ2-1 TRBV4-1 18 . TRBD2 CASSQAGLAGLSYNEQFF TGCGCCAGCAGCCAGGCGGGACTAGCGGGGTTATCCTACAATGAGCAGTTCTTC
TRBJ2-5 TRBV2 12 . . CASGGLGETQYF TGTGCCAGCGGGGGTCTGGGGGAGACCCAGTACTTC
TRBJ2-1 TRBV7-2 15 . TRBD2 CASTRRGAGGNEQFF TGTGCCAGCACCCGACGGGGGGCGGGGGGCAATGAGCAGTTCTTC
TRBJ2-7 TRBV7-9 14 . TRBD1 CASSLLQGAGEQYF TGTGCCAGCAGCTTACTCCAGGGGGCGGGCGAGCAGTACTTC
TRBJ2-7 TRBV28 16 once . CASSPNWGQGNHEQYF TGTGCCAGCAGTCCGAACTGGGGTCAGGGGAACCACGAGCAGTACTTC
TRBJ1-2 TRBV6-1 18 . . CASSEGPRVPEIGYGYTF TGTGCCAGCAGTGAAGGGCCAAGGGTCCCAGAAATAGGATATGGCTACACCTTC
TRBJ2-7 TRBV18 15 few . CASSPQTTSSYEQYF TGTGCCAGCTCACCACAGACGACTAGCTCCTACGAGCAGTACTTC
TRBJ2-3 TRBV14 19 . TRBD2 CASSPSARLAGTSTDTQYF TGTGCCAGCAGCCCTTCAGCCCGACTAGCGGGGACGAGCACAGATACGCAGTATTTT
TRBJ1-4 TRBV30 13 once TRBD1 CAWSRGHGEKLFF TGTGCCTGGTCGAGGGGGCACGGTGAAAAACTGTTTTTT
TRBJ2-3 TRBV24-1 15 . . CATSDSTPGTDTQYF TGTGCCACCAGTGATTCCACTCCTGGCACAGATACGCAGTATTTT
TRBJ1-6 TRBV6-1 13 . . CASSEALNSPLHF TGTGCCAGCAGTGAAGCGCTGAATTCACCCCTCCACTTT
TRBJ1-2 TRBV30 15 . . CAWSVKQGVYYGYTF TGTGCCTGGAGTGTAAAACAGGGTGTATACTATGGCTACACCTTC
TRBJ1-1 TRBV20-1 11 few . CSAPRVLEAFF TGCAGTGCTCCCAGGGTTCTGGAAGCTTTCTTT
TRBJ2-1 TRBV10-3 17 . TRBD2 CAISESALSGTHNEQFF TGTGCCATCAGTGAGTCGGCCCTTAGCGGGACACACAATGAGCAGTTCTTC
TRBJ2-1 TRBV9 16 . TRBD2 CASSVELAGKGNEQFF TGTGCCAGCAGCGTAGAACTAGCGGGAAAGGGGAATGAGCAGTTCTTC
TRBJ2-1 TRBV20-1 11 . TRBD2 CSATGGTLRFF TGCAGTGCTACGGGGGGGACTCTACGGTTCTTC
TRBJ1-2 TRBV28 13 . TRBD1 CASRPRGLAGYTF TGTGCCAGCAGGCCCAGGGGGCTAGCCGGCTACACCTTC
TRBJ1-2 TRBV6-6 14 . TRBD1 CASSYSGQGYGYTF TGTGCCAGCAGTTACTCCGGACAGGGCTATGGCTACACCTTC